The 24 T cell receptor beta chains given below trace back to one sample, sequenced in a study of cytomegalovirus exposure and HLA in healthy donors. It was with 60 Vbeta and 13 Jbeta primers that the PCR ran. Assay: immunoSEQ multiplex PCR; the TCRdb copy retains only in-frame clones and omits some. The sample lists approximately 85,000 clones, roughly 60% occurring once. The sample comprised PBMCs. These receptors originate from a woman younger than 45 in good health and CMV-seropositive.

The J gene is TRBJ1-5, the V gene TRBV10-3; D remains unclear. In germline, CDR1 is ENHRY, CDR2 SYGVKD. This CDR3 contains 13 residues. The V end was cut by 0 bases, the J end by 5 bases, with 5 bases between. CDR3 DNA sequence: TGTGCCATCAGTGAGTCTATCGATCAGCCCCAGCATTTT. Translation: CAISESIDQPQHF.

The chain combines TRBV11-1 with TRBJ2-3; a possible D gene is TRBD1 (5 bases). With 1 base removed from V and 2 bases from J, the gap between germline ends came to 13 bases. Per germline, CDR1 SGHAT and CDR2 FQDESV (reference sequence). The CDR3 has 16 residues. In DNA, the CDR3 is TGTGCCAGCAGCTTAGGAAGGGGCTCCTACACAGATACGCAGTATTTT. This sequence encodes CASSLGRGSYTDTQYF.

J is TRBJ1-2 and V is TRBV2; no reliable D call. Germline CDR1 is SNHLY and CDR2 is FYNNEI. There are 12 residues in the CDR3. V lost 3 bases and J lost 1, with 3 bases in between. As DNA, the CDR3 is TGTGCCAGCAGTGACAGTAACTATGGCTACACCTTC. It is translated as CASSDSNYGYTF.

V is TRBV18 and J is TRBJ2-7; TRBD1 matches 9 bases. Germline CDR1 KGHSH, CDR2 LQKENI. The CDR3 is 14 amino acids. J gave up 3 bases and V 5 bases, and 5 bases lay outside the gene matches. In DNA form, the CDR3 reads TGTGCCAGCTCATGGGGGACAGGGAGCTACGAGCAGTACTTC. It is translated as CASSWGTGSYEQYF.

This clone was found a few times. One junction end disagrees with the germline gene, perhaps due to a read error. The rearrangement links TRBV7-9 to TRBJ1-4, with 7 bases fitting TRBD1. CDR1 SEHNR and CDR2 FQNEAQ come from the germline V gene (reference sequence). The CDR3 is made up of 14 amino acids. The CDR3 region is CSSSKSGTDEKLFF. The CDR3 DNA sequence: TGTTCCAGCAGCAAATCCGGGACAGATGAAAAACTGTTTTTT.

This sequence joins TRBV7-2 and TRBJ2-5; 8 nucleotides agree with TRBD2. This CDR3 spans 14 amino acids. V lost 8 bases and J lost 1; bases outside the gene matches: 6. Germline CDR1 and CDR2: SGHTA and FQGNSA. The CDR3 is CASARGGRQETQYF. The CDR3 coding sequence is TGTGCCAGCGCCCGGGGGGGCCGCCAAGAGACCCAGTACTTC.

The CDR3 protein is CAIRGLAGGNNEQFF. The CDR3, as DNA: TGTGCCATCAGGGGGTTAGCGGGGGGAAACAATGAGCAGTTCTTC. J is TRBJ2-1 and V is TRBV10-3; 10 bases align to TRBD2. Germline CDR1 ENHRY, CDR2 SYGVKD. This CDR3 spans 15 amino acids. V shed 6 bases and J 5 bases; nucleotides not matched to a gene: 7.

This sequence joins TRBV29-1 and TRBJ2-7; 8 nucleotides align to TRBD2. Germline values: CDR1 SQVTM, CDR2 ANQGSEA. Losses at the gene ends were 3 bases for V and 0 bases for J; bases not matched to a gene: 4. The CDR3 has 14 residues. The CDR3 sequence: CSVDGRGGSYEQYF. The CDR3 DNA reads as TGCAGCGTTGACGGTCGGGGGGGCTCCTACGAGCAGTACTTC.

The chain joins TRBV29-1 to TRBJ1-6; D gene ambiguous. The V end was cut by 5 bases, the J end by 8 bases, with 13 bases between. Germline CDR1 and CDR2: SQVTM and ANQGSEA. The CDR3 has 13 residues. CDR3 amino acids: CSVSGSRDSPLHF. For the CDR3, the DNA is TGCAGCGTTAGCGGATCCCGTGATTCACCCCTCCACTTT.

This clone was seen only a few times. The chain links TRBV19 to TRBJ1-5; D is possibly TRBD1 (6 bases). V lost 5 bases to trimming and J lost 2 bases, with 13 bases between them. The length of the CDR3 is 15 residues. Per germline, CDR1 LNHDA and CDR2 SQIVND (reference sequence). CDR3 in amino acids: CASSGGAAGNQPQHF. CDR3 DNA: TGTGCCAGTAGTGGGGGCGCGGCGGGCAATCAGCCCCAGCATTTT.

The chain is built from TRBV7-9 and TRBJ2-7; 9 bases match TRBD1. Germline V lookup: CDR1 SEHNR, CDR2 FQNEAQ (reference sequence). There are 12 residues in the CDR3. Trimming removed 3 bases from V and 6 bases from J; junction bases left unmatched: 0. The CDR3, as DNA: TGTGCCAGCAGCTTGACAGGGGGCGAGCAGTACTTC. Its translation is CASSLTGGEQYF.

The chain uses TRBV5-8 and TRBJ1-1, with TRBD1 matching 7 bases. The junction had 11 bases not matched to a gene; V was cut back by 0 bases and J by 0 bases. This CDR3 has 18 amino acids. Looked up from germline, CDR1 is SGHTS and CDR2 is YDEGEE. DNA for the CDR3: TGTGCCAGCAGCTTGGGGTATCGGACAGGCTTTATGAACACTGAAGCTTTCTTT. Translated, it gives CASSLGYRTGFMNTEAFF.

The chain is built from TRBV5-1 and TRBJ1-2; TRBD1 agrees at 11 bases. Germline V CDR1 and CDR2: SGHRS, YFSETQ. The CDR3 extends over 14 amino acids. J lost 8 bases, V lost 4 bases, and 7 bases had no gene match. CDR3 sequence reads: CASSPGQGARGYTF. CDR3 in DNA: TGCGCCAGCAGCCCCGGACAGGGGGCGCGGGGCTACACCTTC.

This clone occurred a few times. The chain has TRBV5-8 and TRBJ1-5, with 7 nucleotides matching TRBD1. This CDR3 is 14 amino acids long. Per the germline V gene, CDR1 is SGHTS and CDR2 is YDEGEE. The junction had 7 bases not matched to a gene; V was cut back by 4 bases and J by 6 bases. The CDR3 reads CASSHRTGVQPQHF. In DNA, the CDR3 is TGTGCCAGCAGCCACCGAACAGGGGTTCAGCCCCAGCATTTT. Variable domain in full (rest from reference TRBV5-8 and TRBJ1-5): EAGVTQSPTHLIKTRGQQATLRCSPISGHTSVYWYQQALGLGLQFLLWYDEGEERNRGNFPPRFSGRQFPNYSSELNVNALELEDSALYLCASSHRTGVQPQHFGDGTRLSIL.

The chain combines TRBV18 with TRBJ1-2, with D unclear. Looked up from germline, CDR1 is KGHSH and CDR2 is LQKENI. This CDR3 has 16 amino acids. Between the trimmed V and J ends, which lost 4 bases and 4 bases, there was a span of 19 bases. CDR3 in DNA: TGTGCCAGCTCACTCCGGACTGGGGTGAAGAGCTATGGCTACACCTTC. Residues: CASSLRTGVKSYGYTF. The complete variable domain, with remaining parts taken from reference TRBV18 and TRBJ1-2, reads NAGVMQNPRHLVRRRGQEARLRCSPMKGHSHVYWYRQLPEEGLKFMVYLQKENIIDESGMPKERFSAEFPKEGPSILRIQQVVRGDSAAYFCASSLRTGVKSYGYTFGSGTRLTVV.

The table lists this clone with a few counts. The V call is TRBV27, the J call TRBJ1-5; D is possibly TRBD1 (6 bases). Germline loops: CDR1 MNHEY, CDR2 SMNVEV (reference sequence). V dropped 5 bases and J dropped 5 bases, with 13 bases sitting between them. This CDR3 has 14 amino acids. Here the CDR3 DNA reads TGTGCCAGCAGTCCCGGGACATCCTATCAGCCCCAGCATTTT. Amino acid sequence: CASSPGTSYQPQHF.

The chain uses TRBV7-9 and TRBJ2-2; 10 nucleotides align to TRBD1. Germline trimming cut 4 bases from V and 3 bases from J; bases unmatched to any gene: 11. CDR1 and CDR2 (germline): SEHNR, FQNEAQ (reference sequence). The CDR3 is 18 amino acids. Written as DNA, the CDR3 is TGTGCCAGCAGCTCCAACCACCTAGACAGGGGGCACACCGGGGAGCTGTTTTTT. It encodes CASSSNHLDRGHTGELFF.

V gene TRBV5-1 combines with J gene TRBJ1-2; D possibly corresponds to TRBD1 (5 bases). This CDR3 has 14 amino acids. The V end lost 2 bases, the J end lost 0 bases, and 8 bases lay between the germline ends. CDR1 is SGHRS, CDR2 YFSETQ, per germline. The chain's CDR3 is CASSLPGSNYGYTF. DNA for the CDR3: TGCGCCAGCAGCTTACCAGGGTCTAACTATGGCTACACCTTC.

This chain links TRBV7-9 with TRBJ1-2; D may be TRBD1 (6 bases). CDR3 length equals 14 residues. Deletions cut 6 bases from V and 3 bases from J, with 14 bases between. Germline V gene data show CDR1 as SEHNR and CDR2 as FQNEAQ (reference sequence). The CDR3 nucleotides are TGTGCCAGCAGTTCACCGGGACACTACTATGGCTACACCTTC. Translating gives CASSSPGHYYGYTF.

The V and J genes are TRBV7-9 and TRBJ1-6; 8 bases agree with TRBD1. CDR1 and CDR2 from the germline V gene are SEHNR and FQNEAQ (reference sequence). J was trimmed by 10 bases and V by 6 bases; bases with no gene match: 8. The CDR3 is made up of 14 amino acids. CDR3: CASSHGQGFSPLHF. For the CDR3, the DNA is TGTGCCAGCAGTCACGGACAGGGTTTCTCACCCCTCCACTTT. The full variable domain, with the rest looked up from reference TRBV7-9 and TRBJ1-6, is DTGVSQNPRHKITKRGQNVTFRCDPISEHNRLYWYRQTLGQGPEFLTYFQNEAQLEKSRLLSDRFSAERPKGSFSTLEIQRTEQGDSAMYLCASSHGQGFSPLHFGNGTRLTVT.

V and J are TRBV4-1 and TRBJ2-7, with TRBD1 matching 9 bases. CDR3 length equals 13 residues. The J segment lost 4 bases and the V segment lost 4 bases, leaving 2 bases of the junction unmatched. From germline, CDR1 is MGHRA and CDR2 YSYEKL. The CDR3 DNA follows: TGCGCCAGCAGCCGGGACAGGGCGTACGAGCAGTACTTC. It yields the protein CASSRDRAYEQYF.

V is TRBV7-3 and J is TRBJ2-2; 8 bases are shared with TRBD1. V lost 5 bases and J lost 0; bases outside the gene matches: 2. This CDR3 has 15 amino acids. Germline CDR1 SGHTA, CDR2 FQGTGA. The CDR3 bases are TGTGCCAGCAGCGTCAGGGGGCCGAACACCGGGGAGCTGTTTTTT. Its translation: CASSVRGPNTGELFF.

This chain links TRBV10-3 with TRBJ2-1, with TRBD1 as a possible D gene (5 bases). V was cut by 0 bases and J by 0 bases, with 9 bases left in between. CDR1 and CDR2 from the germline V gene are ENHRY and SYGVKD. The CDR3 spans 16 residues. CDR3 nucleotide sequence: TGTGCCATCAGTGAGTCGGGGCAGGGCTCCTACAATGAGCAGTTCTTC. Translated: CAISESGQGSYNEQFF.

This clone was detected only a few times. V gene TRBV7-6 combines with J gene TRBJ1-1, with D possibly matching TRBD1 (6 bases). The CDR3 contains 13 residues. The V and J ends lost 1 base and 8 bases respectively, with 11 bases between them. From germline, CDR1 is SGHVS and CDR2 FNYEAQ. CDR3: CASSLDPQGEAFF. CDR3 nucleotide sequence: TGTGCCAGCAGCTTAGACCCCCAGGGGGAAGCTTTCTTT.